This TCR beta chain was obtained from a study of shared clonotypes between healthy human individuals. CD8 cells classed as naive were CD45RO-negative and positively selected for CCR7, excluding terminally differentiated effector memory CD45RA+ cells. This CDR3 contains 15 residues. Germline CDR1 reads MNHNS; CDR2 reads SASEGT. V dropped 2 bases and J dropped 7; count of bases not matched to a gene: 7. The material for each subset, its genomic DNA, was split evenly across several immunoSEQ plates. TCRdb's copy holds only in-frame clones and misses some; the assay was immunoSEQ multiplex PCR. This table holds about 2,200,000 clones, 85% to 95% found once.

Specimen: naive CD8+ T cells from PBMCs. The chain couples TRBV6-1 to TRBJ2-7, with 11 bases lining up with TRBD2. This receptor was identified in a man younger than 35 in good health. Some clones in this sample may be carry-over from other donors' samples. The CDR3 is CASSEIAGGEGEQYF. The CDR3 DNA reads TGTGCCAGCAGTGAAATAGCGGGAGGGGAAGGAGAGCAGTACTTC.